This T cell receptor (beta chain) was obtained from a study of T cells after yellow fever vaccination. Turning to the study itself: The fractions with low cell numbers were processed using SMART-Seq v4 Ultra Low Input.

TCRdb ran MiXCR on the 5' RACE reads and lists one entry per CDR3 protein. Of approximately 330,000 distinct CDR3 sequences in the sample, around 13% were seen once. Trimming removed 5 bases at V and 5 bases at J, with 14 bases between. Looked up from germline, CDR1 is MNHNS and CDR2 is SASEGT. The CDR3 length is 14 residues. The source is a man between 18 and 29 years old who received the YFV17D yellow fever vaccine. The V gene is TRBV6-1, the J gene TRBJ2-3, with D possibly being TRBD1 (6 bases). This specimen was CD4+ T cells sorted from PBMCs, taken 15 days after the yellow fever booster vaccination. The CDR3 DNA is TGTGCCAGCAGTTGGGCCAGGGGTGTAGATACGCAGTATTTT. Encoded protein: CASSWARGVDTQYF.